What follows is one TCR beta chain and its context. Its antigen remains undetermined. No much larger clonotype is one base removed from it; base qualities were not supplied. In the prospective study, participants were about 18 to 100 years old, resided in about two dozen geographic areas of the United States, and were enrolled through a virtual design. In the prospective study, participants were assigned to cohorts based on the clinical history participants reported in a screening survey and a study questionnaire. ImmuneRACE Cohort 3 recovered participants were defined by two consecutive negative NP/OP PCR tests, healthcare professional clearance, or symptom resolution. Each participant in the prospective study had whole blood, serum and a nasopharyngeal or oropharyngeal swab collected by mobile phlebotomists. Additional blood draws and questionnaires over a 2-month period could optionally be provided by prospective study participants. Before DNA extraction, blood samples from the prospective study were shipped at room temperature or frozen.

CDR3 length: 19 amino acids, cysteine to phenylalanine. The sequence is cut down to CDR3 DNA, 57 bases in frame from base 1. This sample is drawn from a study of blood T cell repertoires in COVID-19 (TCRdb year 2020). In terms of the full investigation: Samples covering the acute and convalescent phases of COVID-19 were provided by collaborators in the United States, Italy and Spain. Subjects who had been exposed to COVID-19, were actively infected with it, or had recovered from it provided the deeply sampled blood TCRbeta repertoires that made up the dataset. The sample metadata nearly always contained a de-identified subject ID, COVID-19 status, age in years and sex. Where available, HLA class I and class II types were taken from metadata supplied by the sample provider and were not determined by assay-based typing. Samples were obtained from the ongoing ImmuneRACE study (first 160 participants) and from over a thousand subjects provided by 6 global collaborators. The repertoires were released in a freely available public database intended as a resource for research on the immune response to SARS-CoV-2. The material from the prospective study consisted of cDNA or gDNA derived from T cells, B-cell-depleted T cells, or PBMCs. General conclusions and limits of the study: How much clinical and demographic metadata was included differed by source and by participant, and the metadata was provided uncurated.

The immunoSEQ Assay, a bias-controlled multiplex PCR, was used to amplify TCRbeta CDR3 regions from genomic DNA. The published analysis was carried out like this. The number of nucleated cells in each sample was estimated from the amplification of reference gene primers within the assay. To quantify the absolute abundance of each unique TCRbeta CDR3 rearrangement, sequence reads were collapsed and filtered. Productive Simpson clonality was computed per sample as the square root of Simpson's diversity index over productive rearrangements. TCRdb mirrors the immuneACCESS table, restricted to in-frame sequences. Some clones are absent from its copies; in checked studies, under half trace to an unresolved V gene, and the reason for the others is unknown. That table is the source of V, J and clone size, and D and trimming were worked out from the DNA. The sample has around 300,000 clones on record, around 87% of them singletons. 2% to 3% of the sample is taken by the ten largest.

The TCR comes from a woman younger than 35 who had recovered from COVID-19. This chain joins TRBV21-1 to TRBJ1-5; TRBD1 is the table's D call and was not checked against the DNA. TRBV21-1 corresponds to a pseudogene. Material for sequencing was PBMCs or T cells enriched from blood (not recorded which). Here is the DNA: TGTGCCAGCAGCAAAGGACCGGGACAGGGGTTGAGGGGCAATCAGCCCCAGCATTTT. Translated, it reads CASSKGPGQGLRGNQPQHF.